The present TCR beta chain was sequenced within a study of identical twins. In regard to this clonotype: This may arise from a read error, as a much more abundant clone is one base away. The CDR3 ends on some other residue instead of the conserved phenylalanine or tryptophan, so this is likely a read error.

In TCRdb, the 5' RACE reads were re-called with MiXCR into one record per CDR3 protein. Of around 290,000 distinct CDR3 sequences listed, roughly 9.7% are singletons. This CDR3 comprises 13 residues. V was clipped by 5 bases and J by 8 bases; unmatched bases: 8. Another study also made use of these data, one on yellow fever vaccine responses in identical twins. That investigation notes: Twins' T cell vaccine responses reportedly looked partly convergent, partly personalized.

The sequencing input was CD8+ T cells sorted from blood. This sequence originates from a young woman in good health. This chain uses TRBV12-3 or TRBV12-4 with TRBJ1-2; TRBD1 matches at 7 bases. CDR3 coding DNA: TGTGCCAGCAGTCCTTACAGGGGAGGCGGCTACACCCTC. Translated: CASSPYRGGGYTL.